The next 9 T cell receptor beta chains were all read from a single sample in a study of T cell changes during pregnancy in multiple sclerosis. TCRdb's copy holds only in-frame clones and misses some; the assay was immunoSEQ multiplex PCR. This table holds about 40,000 clones, approximately 90% found once. The starting material was CD4+ T cells from peripheral blood mononuclear cells, obtained before pregnancy. The receptor set was obtained from a female donor with multiple sclerosis, enrolled in a pregnancy study.

This clone was detected once. The rearrangement uses TRBV29-1 and TRBJ2-7, with D hard to call. Germline CDR1 reads SQVTM; CDR2 reads ANQGSEA. The V end lost 3 bases, the J end lost 1 base, and 10 bases lay between the germline ends. CDR3 size: 13 residues. Here the CDR3 reads CSVEPDNSYEQYF. In DNA, the CDR3 is TGCAGCGTTGAGCCCGACAATTCCTACGAGCAGTACTTC.

In regard to this clone: One end of the junction does not line up with germline, which may come from a read error. The genes are TRBV28 and TRBJ2-3, with 10 bases identical to TRBD1. CDR3 length equals 17 residues. Germline loops: CDR1 MDHEN, CDR2 SYDVKM. The DNA of the CDR3 is TGTGCCGGCAGCCGGGACAGGGGAACTCTTAGCACAGATACGCAGTATTTT. As protein: CAGSRDRGTLSTDTQYF. The full variable domain, completed using reference TRBV28 and TRBJ2-3, is DVKVTQSSRYLVKRTGEKVFLECVQDMDHENMFWYRQDPGLGLRLIYFSYDVKMKEKGDIPEGYSVSREKKERFSLILESASTNQTSMYLCAGSRDRGTLSTDTQYFGPGTRLTVL.

V gene TRBV18 combines with J gene TRBJ1-2; D gene unclear. The CDR3 has 17 residues. Trimming stripped 3 bases from V and 1 base from J, with 18 bases between. Germline lookup yields CDR1 KGHSH and CDR2 LQKENI. The CDR3 DNA sequence: TGTGCCAGCTCACCGATCGGCACTCTAGTTGGTAACTATGGCTACACCTTC. This encodes CASSPIGTLVGNYGYTF.

This clone came up once. The chain employs TRBV12-5 and TRBJ1-6, with D unresolved. The CDR3 spans 12 residues. V lost 6 bases and J 7 bases, leaving 7 bases between the germline ends. The germline V gene encodes CDR1 LGHNT and CDR2 FRNRAP. CDR3 bases: TGTGCTAGTGGCACCACAAATTCACCCCTCCACTTT. As protein: CASGTTNSPLHF.

This chain uses TRBV19 with TRBJ1-6; D call uncertain. V was shortened by 3 bases and J by 8 bases, with 11 bases between the two germline ends. The V gene's germline CDR1 is LNHDA and CDR2 SQIVND (reference sequence). The CDR3 extends over 14 amino acids. The CDR3 sequence: CASSIRQVDSPLHF. The CDR3, as DNA: TGTGCCAGTAGTATTCGGCAGGTTGATTCACCCCTCCACTTT. Filled out from reference TRBV19 and TRBJ1-6, the complete variable domain reads DGGITQSPKYLFRKEGQNVTLSCEQNLNHDAMYWYRQDPGQGLRLIYYSQIVNDFQKGDIAEGYSVSREKKESFPLTVTSAQKNPTAFYLCASSIRQVDSPLHFGNGTRLTVT.

This sequence joins TRBV4-3 and TRBJ2-3, with D possibly matching TRBD2 (5 bases). V gave up 4 bases and J gave up 7 bases, with 18 bases separating them. Germline CDR1 and CDR2: LGHNA and YSLEER. The CDR3 is 15 amino acids. In nucleotides, the CDR3 is TGCGCCAGCAGCCTCCTCTTCCGGGGAGAGAATACGCAGTATTTT. Its protein is CASSLLFRGENTQYF.

The CDR3 nucleotides read TGTGCCAGCACCCCGGGGGGATGGACTGAAGCTTTCTTT. Translated, it gives CASTPGGWTEAFF. The chain has TRBV7-9 and TRBJ1-1; the D gene is possibly TRBD1 (5 bases). This CDR3 spans 13 amino acids. V was shortened by 7 bases and J by 5 bases, with 14 bases between the two germline ends. CDR1 is SEHNR, CDR2 FQNEAQ, per germline (reference sequence).

The rearrangement links TRBV19 to TRBJ1-1, with TRBD1 matching 9 bases. Trimming at V came to 3 bases and at J to 3 bases, leaving 14 bases not matched to a gene. This CDR3 contains 18 residues. The germline V gene encodes CDR1 LNHDA and CDR2 SQIVND (reference sequence). The CDR3 sequence: CASSMLLQQTGGHTEAFF. As DNA, the CDR3 is TGTGCCAGTAGTATGTTGTTGCAACAAACAGGGGGCCACACTGAAGCTTTCTTT.

This chain uses TRBV2 with TRBJ2-7; 10 bases are shared with TRBD1. The CDR3 runs to 12 residues. The V and J ends lost 8 bases and 6 bases, in that order; junction bases with no gene match: 4. Germline loops: CDR1 SNHLY, CDR2 FYNNEI. In DNA, the CDR3 is TGTGCCAGCGGCCGGGACAGGGGCGAGCAGTACTTC. Protein sequence: CASGRDRGEQYF.